Below, 29 T cell receptor beta chains from the same sample are listed, as sequenced in a study of T cells after yellow fever vaccination. Via MiXCR, TCRdb re-called the 5' RACE reads, giving one row per CDR3 protein. The profile shows 400,000 or so distinct CDR3 sequences, around 10% of them singletons. Specimen: PBMCs, collected on the day of the first yellow fever vaccination. The receptors shown here come from a man between 18 and 35 years old who received the YFV17D yellow fever vaccine.

This clonotype was observed a few times. The V and J genes are TRBV20-1 and TRBJ2-7, with 7 bases that match TRBD1. Germline CDR1 DFQATT, CDR2 SNEGSKA (reference sequence). The CDR3 loop spans 13 amino acids. Germline trimming cut 3 bases from V and 0 bases from J; bases unmatched to any gene: 2. The CDR3 sequence is CSARDRLSYEQYF. As DNA, the CDR3 is TGCAGTGCTAGGGACAGGCTCTCCTACGAGCAGTACTTC.

This clonotype has a handful of counts. The chain is built from TRBV29-1 and TRBJ2-2; 12 bases map to TRBD1. Germline values: CDR1 SQVTM, CDR2 ANQGSEA. This CDR3 has 16 residues. The ends lost 4 bases at V and 5 bases at J; junction bases unmatched: 8. The CDR3 here is CSVAAGQGAKTGELFF. CDR3 in DNA: TGCAGCGTTGCCGCGGGACAGGGGGCAAAGACCGGGGAGCTGTTTTTT.

The chain has TRBV19 and TRBJ2-7; D possibly corresponds to TRBD1 (7 bases). The ends were cut back, 3 bases at V and 4 bases at J, with 13 bases in the middle. Per the germline V gene, CDR1 is LNHDA and CDR2 is SQIVND (reference sequence). The CDR3 is 14 amino acids. The CDR3 sequence: CASSIAAGGYEQYF. The CDR3 nucleotides are TGTGCCAGTAGTATTGCGGCAGGGGGGTACGAGCAGTACTTC.

This clonotype has a count of ten or more. The V call is TRBV7-2, the J call TRBJ2-2; D call uncertain. V lost 6 bases and J 6 bases, leaving 14 bases between the germline ends. The CDR3 runs to 14 residues. CDR1 is SGHTA and CDR2 is FQGNSA in the germline V gene. This chain's CDR3 is CASRYTADAGELFF. CDR3 sequence (DNA): TGTGCCAGCAGATACACCGCTGATGCCGGGGAGCTGTTTTTT.

The rearrangement links TRBV19 to TRBJ2-1; D remains unclear. Trimming cost V 1 base and J 2 bases, with 9 bases left between them. CDR3 size: 15 residues. Germline CDR1 and CDR2: LNHDA and SQIVND (reference sequence). The CDR3 region has the DNA TGTGCCAGTAGTATAGGCGGAGCGCCCTACAATGAGCAGTTCTTC. This gives the protein CASSIGGAPYNEQFF.

In its sample, this clonotype was seen a few times. J is TRBJ1-5 and V is TRBV6-1, with D perhaps TRBD1 (6 bases). Germline lookup yields CDR1 MNHNS and CDR2 SASEGT. Trimming removed 7 bases from V and 6 bases from J, with 13 bases in between. The CDR3 is 13 residues long. The CDR3 nucleotides are TGTGCCAGCACCACTACGGGGGCTCAGCCCCAGCATTTT. It codes for CASTTTGAQPQHF.

This chain joins TRBV12-3 or TRBV12-4 and TRBJ2-3, with a tentative D call TRBD2 (6 bases). The CDR3 is 16 residues long. Deletions cut 5 bases from V and 2 bases from J, with 17 bases between. The CDR3 sequence: CASSKRLDPPTDTQYF. CDR3 nucleotides: TGTGCCAGCAGTAAAAGACTAGATCCCCCCACAGATACGCAGTATTTT.

Only a few counts were recorded for this clonotype. V gene TRBV20-1 combines with J gene TRBJ2-1; TRBD2 matches 7 bases. The V segment lost 0 bases and the J segment 4 bases; nucleotides outside the gene matches: 6. Germline V lookup: CDR1 DFQATT, CDR2 SNEGSKA (reference sequence). The CDR3 runs to 15 residues. Here the CDR3 DNA reads TGCAGTGCTAGAGACGGCGGGGGAGCGTACAATGAGCAGTTCTTC. It translates to CSARDGGGAYNEQFF.

The gene calls are TRBV28 and TRBJ2-5; D unresolved. The ends were cut back, 4 bases at V and 0 bases at J, with 6 bases in the middle. The CDR3 extends over 13 amino acids. Germline V gene data show CDR1 as MDHEN and CDR2 as SYDVKM. The CDR3 is CASSSDHQETQYF. In DNA form, the CDR3 reads TGTGCCAGCAGTTCAGACCACCAAGAGACCCAGTACTTC.

V gene TRBV5-4 combines with J gene TRBJ2-1, with 8 bases that match TRBD2. The germline V gene encodes CDR1 SGHNT and CDR2 YYREEE (reference sequence). The CDR3 runs to 17 residues. Losses at the gene ends were 4 bases for V and 4 bases for J; bases not matched to a gene: 13. In DNA form, the CDR3 reads TGTGCCAGCAGCCCCCCCGGGGTGGGCGGGGGGTACAATGAGCAGTTCTTC. Residues: CASSPPGVGGGYNEQFF.

The V gene is TRBV5-4, the J gene TRBJ2-3; TRBD2 agrees at 8 bases. With 9 bases clipped from V and 5 bases from J, the junction kept 11 bases outside the gene matches. The CDR3 length is 14 residues. CDR1 and CDR2 (germline): SGHNT, YYREEE (reference sequence). The CDR3 spells CATCPGGRGDTQYF. The CDR3 DNA sequence: TGTGCCACCTGCCCGGGGGGGCGGGGAGATACGCAGTATTTT.

The sample holds a few counts of this clonotype. The chain recombines TRBV2 with TRBJ2-7; possible D gene TRBD2, 5 bases. The CDR3 extends over 15 amino acids. The germline gives CDR1 SNHLY, CDR2 FYNNEI. The ends were cut back, 6 bases at V and 3 bases at J, with 18 bases in the middle. The CDR3 is CASSPGKREYYEQYV. The DNA of the CDR3 is TGTGCCAGCAGCCCCGGGAAAAGGGAATACTACGAGCAGTACGTC.

This clonotype was counted many times. The genes are TRBV12-3 or TRBV12-4 and TRBJ1-1; D is ambiguous. The CDR3 loop spans 13 amino acids. V was clipped by 6 bases and J by 0 bases, with 8 bases between them. CDR3 region: CASSLRVNTEAFF. As DNA, the CDR3 is TGTGCCAGCAGCTTACGGGTGAACACTGAAGCTTTCTTT.

This clonotype has just a few counts. V and J are TRBV5-1 and TRBJ2-3, with 7 bases that match TRBD1. Unmatched junction bases numbered 5, after V lost 6 bases and J lost 4 bases. Germline V gene data show CDR1 as SGHRS and CDR2 as YFSETQ. The CDR3 spans 13 residues. The CDR3 nucleotides read TGCGCCAGCACGGGACAGCTCGCAGATACGCAGTATTTT. Translating it yields CASTGQLADTQYF.

V usage is TRBV10-3 and J usage is TRBJ1-2; D not certain. The germline V gene has CDR1 ENHRY and CDR2 SYGVKD. This CDR3 spans 14 amino acids. Trimming removed 2 bases from V and 4 bases from J, with 11 bases in between. The DNA of the CDR3 is TGTGCCATCAGTGAGACCCGGGAGAGCTATGGCTACACCTTC. Its protein is CAISETRESYGYTF.

The gene calls are TRBV7-9 and TRBJ1-1; 8 positions match TRBD1. Germline CDR1 SEHNR, CDR2 FQNEAQ (reference sequence). V gave up 5 bases and J gave up 1 base; unmatched junction bases: 6. The CDR3 contains 15 residues. Written as DNA, the CDR3 is TGTGCCAGCAGCGGGGACAGGTCGTGGAACACTGAAGCTTTCTTT. It yields the protein CASSGDRSWNTEAFF.

V and J are TRBV3-1 and TRBJ2-1; D is unclear. This CDR3 region has 11 residues. Between the trimmed V and J ends, which lost 5 bases and 12 bases, there was a span of 11 bases. Germline V gene data show CDR1 as LGHDT and CDR2 as YNNKEL (reference sequence). The CDR3: CASSTWLRQFF. The CDR3, as DNA: TGTGCCAGCAGCACATGGTTACGGCAGTTCTTC.

This clonotype was seen a handful of times. The J gene is TRBJ1-1, the V gene TRBV3-1, with TRBD1 identical over 10 bases. The CDR3 runs 20 residues. Germline V gene lookup returns CDR1 LGHDT and CDR2 YNNKEL (reference sequence). The trim removed 4 bases at V and 4 bases at J, leaving 21 bases unmatched. Written as DNA, the CDR3 is TGTGCCAGCAGCCCCCAGGGGGGACAGGGGTCTTCGTTTGGGGGCACTGAAGCTTTCTTT. Translating gives CASSPQGGQGSSFGGTEAFF.

This clonotype showed up many times. The chain has TRBV12-3 or TRBV12-4 and TRBJ2-5; D is uncertain. The CDR3 has 12 amino acids. Trimming took 4 bases from V and 4 from J, leaving 7 bases between them. CDR3 nucleotide sequence: TGTGCCAGCAGTTACGGAAGAGAGACCCAGTACTTC. Translated: CASSYGRETQYF.

This clonotype was recorded a few times. The rearrangement uses TRBV5-8 and TRBJ2-1; no clear D gene. Germline V gives CDR1 SGHTS, CDR2 YDEGEE. Trimming took off 5 bases at V and 0 bases at J, with 15 bases between the two ends. The CDR3 is 16 amino acids. In nucleotides, the CDR3 is TGTGCCAGCAGGGACCCGCCGTGGAGCTCCTACAATGAGCAGTTCTTC. This gives the protein CASRDPPWSSYNEQFF.

The chain employs TRBV7-9 and TRBJ2-7; tentatively, D is TRBD1 (6 bases). V lost 5 bases and J 2 bases, leaving 13 bases between the germline ends. CDR1 and CDR2 (germline): SEHNR, FQNEAQ (reference sequence). The CDR3 has 14 residues. CDR3 residues: CASSAWTAAYEQYF. The CDR3 DNA is TGTGCCAGCAGCGCCTGGACAGCTGCCTACGAGCAGTACTTC.

The chain couples TRBV25-1 to TRBJ2-3; 13 bases are shared with TRBD2. The trim removed 3 bases at V and 0 bases at J, leaving 3 bases unmatched. CDR1 is MGHDK and CDR2 is SYGVNS in the germline V gene. The CDR3 covers 17 residues. This chain's CDR3 is CASSDPGLAGSTDTQYF. CDR3 DNA: TGTGCCAGCAGTGATCCGGGACTAGCGGGAAGCACAGATACGCAGTATTTT.

The sample holds a few counts of this clonotype. The chain carries TRBV6-1 and TRBJ2-1; D is tentatively TRBD1 or TRBD2 (5 bases each). The germline V gene encodes CDR1 MNHNS and CDR2 SASEGT. Trimming removed 8 bases from V and 1 base from J, with 12 bases in between. The CDR3 covers 14 residues. The CDR3 protein is CASGRDASYNEQFF. CDR3 DNA: TGTGCCAGCGGTCGGGACGCTTCCTACAATGAGCAGTTCTTC.

There are a few counts of this clonotype. V usage is TRBV6-5 and J usage is TRBJ2-3, with TRBD2 identical over 9 bases. Germline values: CDR1 MNHEY, CDR2 SVGAGI. With V trimmed by 3 bases and J by 8 bases, 12 bases remained unmatched. CDR3 length: 16 residues. The CDR3 DNA reads as TGTGCCAGCAGTTATACTCTTCGCGGGGGGGCAGGTACGCAGTATTTT. Encoded protein: CASSYTLRGGAGTQYF.

The sample holds many counts of this clonotype. The rearrangement links TRBV28 to TRBJ2-2, with D uncertain. Germline V gives CDR1 MDHEN, CDR2 SYDVKM. Deletions cut 6 bases from V and 4 bases from J, with 3 bases between. This CDR3 has 11 amino acids. The CDR3 reads CASSSTGELFF. CDR3 nucleotide sequence: TGTGCCAGCAGCTCCACCGGGGAGCTGTTTTTT. The full variable domain, its missing parts supplied by reference TRBV28 and TRBJ2-2, is DVKVTQSSRYLVKRTGEKVFLECVQDMDHENMFWYRQDPGLGLRLIYFSYDVKMKEKGDIPEGYSVSREKKERFSLILESASTNQTSMYLCASSSTGELFFGEGSRLTVL.

This clonotype occurred a few times. The rearrangement joins TRBV5-6 to TRBJ2-5; 9 positions agree with TRBD2. V was clipped by 4 bases and J by 2 bases; unmatched bases: 9. This CDR3 is 16 amino acids long. From germline, CDR1 is SGHDT and CDR2 YYEEEE. The CDR3 sequence is CASSARPGLAQETQYF. The CDR3 DNA reads TGTGCCAGCAGCGCGCGACCGGGACTAGCACAAGAGACCCAGTACTTC.

V gene TRBV6-6 combines with J gene TRBJ1-5; the D is unclear. The germline V gene has CDR1 MNHNY and CDR2 SVGAGI (reference sequence). The V end was cut by 7 bases, the J end by 4 bases, with 11 bases between. The CDR3 runs 13 residues. CDR3 loop: CASTLEWNQPQHF. DNA for the CDR3: TGTGCCAGCACTTTAGAGTGGAATCAGCCCCAGCATTTT.

This clonotype showed up just a few times. This chain links TRBV9 with TRBJ2-1; the D call may be TRBD1 or TRBD2 (5 bases each). There are 16 residues in the CDR3. Trimming left V 0 bases short and J 2 bases short, with 12 bases between. Germline lookup yields CDR1 SGDLS and CDR2 YYNGEE. The CDR3 sequence: CASSVGVGTTYNEQFF. The CDR3 bases are TGTGCCAGCAGCGTAGGGGTCGGGACGACCTACAATGAGCAGTTCTTC.

There are many counts of this clonotype. The chain has TRBV5-1 and TRBJ2-1; 11 bases map to TRBD1. The CDR3 runs to 16 residues. V lost 4 bases, J lost 0 bases, and 3 bases stayed unmatched. Germline values: CDR1 SGHRS, CDR2 YFSETQ. The CDR3 sequence: CASSPGTGGSYNEQFF. The DNA for the CDR3 is TGCGCCAGCAGCCCGGGGACAGGGGGCTCCTACAATGAGCAGTTCTTC.